This is a list of T cell receptor beta chains from one sample in a study of PD-L1 blockade in urothelial cancer. Sequencing was performed with immunoSEQ multiplex PCR; in TCRdb, only in-frame clones are kept and a portion is missing. The sample records 65,000 to 80,000 clones, roughly 84% being singletons. Specimen: PBMCs, collected around atezolizumab (anti-PD-L1) treatment. The receptors were sampled from a man aged 65 to 79 with urothelial cancer. The CDR3 runs from the conserved cysteine through the conserved F or W. Fields, in order: J gene, V gene, CDR3 length, D gene, clone size, CDR3 DNA, CDR3 protein. D genes are given only for firm matches. Where a row states a size, it is once, few, many or the class of an expanded clone; other rows omit it.

J: TRBJ1-6; V: TRBV27; length: 13; D: TRBD1; size: .; DNA: TGTGCCAGCAGTTTGGACAGGGGGGCTAAGTTCCACTTT; CDR3: CASSLDRGAKFHF
J: TRBJ2-2; V: TRBV5-1; length: 15; D: TRBD1; size: .; DNA: TGCGCCAGCCGTTCCGGGACAGCGAACACCGGGGAGCTGTTTTTT; CDR3: CASRSGTANTGELFF
J: TRBJ2-7; V: TRBV29-1; length: 14; D: TRBD2; size: .; DNA: TGCAGCGTCGGGGTGGGGGGGAGCTCCTACGAGCAGTACTTC; CDR3: CSVGVGGSSYEQYF
J: TRBJ2-2; V: TRBV18; length: 16; D: .; size: .; DNA: TGTGCCAGCTCACCGATGGCCACGCAAAACACCGGGGAGCTGTTTTTT; CDR3: CASSPMATQNTGELFF
J: TRBJ2-1; V: TRBV19; length: 15; D: .; size: .; DNA: TGTGCCAGTAGATCAGGGCGGAGCTCCTACAATGAGCAGTTCTTC; CDR3: CASRSGRSSYNEQFF
J: TRBJ2-7; V: TRBV6-1; length: 15; D: TRBD2; size: .; DNA: TGTGCCAGCAGAAACTCCTGGACTAGCGGCTACGAGCAGTACTTC; CDR3: CASRNSWTSGYEQYF
J: TRBJ1-1; V: TRBV20-1; length: 10; D: .; size: .; DNA: TGCAGTGCCCAGAGGGCTGAAGCTTTCTTT; CDR3: CSAQRAEAFF
J: TRBJ1-4; V: TRBV5-4; length: 15; D: .; size: few; DNA: TGTGCCAGCAGCTCAATGGCAGGAGGAAAGGAAAAACTGTTTTTT; CDR3: CASSSMAGGKEKLFF
J: TRBJ2-5; V: TRBV27; length: 13; D: TRBD1; size: .; DNA: TGTGCCAGCAGTCGGAACCGGGACAGGAAAATGGACTTC; CDR3: CASSRNRDRKMDF
J: TRBJ1-5; V: TRBV28; length: 17; D: .; size: .; DNA: TGTGCCAGCAGCACGGGCGCGACAGCGTATAGCAATCAGCCCCAGCATTTT; CDR3: CASSTGATAYSNQPQHF
J: TRBJ2-5; V: TRBV7-8; length: 14; D: .; size: .; DNA: TGTGCCAGCAGCTTAGGGCGGCTCCAAGAGACCCAGTACTTC; CDR3: CASSLGRLQETQYF
J: TRBJ1-4; V: TRBV18; length: 16; D: TRBD1; size: .; DNA: TGTGCCAGCTCACCGAACCGACAACAGGGGGCTGAAAAACTGTTTTTT; CDR3: CASSPNRQQGAEKLFF
J: TRBJ2-3; V: TRBV7-9; length: 16; D: TRBD2; size: .; DNA: TGTGCCAGCAGCTTAGCGGGAGGGCCCGGCACAGATACGCAGTATTTT; CDR3: CASSLAGGPGTDTQYF
J: TRBJ2-1; V: TRBV10-3; length: 16; D: TRBD2; size: .; DNA: TGTGCCAGTACGGGACTAGCGGGAAACTCCTACAATGAGCAGTTCTTC; CDR3: CASTGLAGNSYNEQFF
J: TRBJ2-2; V: TRBV28; length: 15; D: TRBD2; size: .; DNA: TGTGCCAGCAGTCGTAGCGGGAGCTCCACCGGGGAGCTGTTTTTT; CDR3: CASSRSGSSTGELFF
J: TRBJ1-2; V: TRBV6-5; length: 14; D: TRBD1; size: .; DNA: TGTGCCAGCAGCCCGGGGACAGGGTCGTATGGCTACACCTTC; CDR3: CASSPGTGSYGYTF
J: TRBJ1-5; V: TRBV6-1; length: 16; D: .; size: .; DNA: TGTGCCAGCAGTGAACGGGTCCGAGGTAGCAATCAGCCCCAGCATTTT; CDR3: CASSERVRGSNQPQHF
J: TRBJ2-7; V: TRBV7-6; length: 17; D: TRBD1; size: .; DNA: TGTGCCAGCAGCAATAGACAGGGGACAGGGGGCGCGTACGAGCAGTACTTC; CDR3: CASSNRQGTGGAYEQYF
J: TRBJ1-5; V: TRBV28; length: 16; D: TRBD1; size: .; DNA: TGTGCCAGCAGTCCTCATGCCCTACAGGGGGAGATGCCCCAGCATTTT; CDR3: CASSPHALQGEMPQHF
J: TRBJ2-7; V: TRBV28; length: 13; D: .; size: .; DNA: TGTGCCAGCAGTTCCGCTGGGGGGTTGCAGCAGTACTTC; CDR3: CASSSAGGLQQYF
J: TRBJ2-1; V: TRBV7-9; length: 16; D: .; size: .; DNA: TGTGCCAGCAGCTTGGTTCGGGGTTCCTCCTACAATGAGCAGTTCTTC; CDR3: CASSLVRGSSYNEQFF
J: TRBJ2-6; V: TRBV4-1; length: 15; D: .; size: .; DNA: TGCGCCAGCAGCCAACAGGGGTCTGGGGCCAACGTCCTGACTTTC; CDR3: CASSQQGSGANVLTF
J: TRBJ2-7; V: TRBV18; length: 13; D: .; size: .; DNA: TGTGCCAGCTCATTCGAAGCCCGGAGCGAGCAGTACTTC; CDR3: CASSFEARSEQYF
J: TRBJ1-5; V: TRBV25-1; length: 15; D: TRBD1; size: once; DNA: TGTGCCAGCAGTGCCTCGGGACAGCAAAATCAGCCCCAGCATTTT; CDR3: CASSASGQQNQPQHF
J: TRBJ1-4; V: TRBV19; length: 14; D: .; size: .; DNA: TGTGCCAGTAGTCGAGGAGGGAATAATGAAAAACTGTTTTTT; CDR3: CASSRGGNNEKLFF
J: TRBJ2-7; V: TRBV28; length: 14; D: TRBD2; size: .; DNA: TGTGCCAGCAACATCGGGGGGGCAGTCTACGAGCAGTACTTC; CDR3: CASNIGGAVYEQYF
J: TRBJ2-5; V: TRBV10-1; length: 15; D: TRBD1; size: .; DNA: TGCGCCAGCAGTGAGATCGGACAGGGACGGGAGACCCAGTACTTC; CDR3: CASSEIGQGRETQYF
J: TRBJ1-2; V: TRBV11-2; length: 14; D: .; size: .; DNA: TGTGCCAGCAGCCCGCGAACAGAAAACTATGGCTACACCTTC; CDR3: CASSPRTENYGYTF
J: TRBJ2-7; V: TRBV10-1; length: 13; D: TRBD2; size: .; DNA: TGCGCCAGCAGTGAGTCCCTAGCGGGGGAGCAGTACTTC; CDR3: CASSESLAGEQYF
J: TRBJ2-1; V: TRBV19; length: 15; D: .; size: .; DNA: TGTGCCAGTAGTATAGCAGGCAGGGGTTACAATGAGCAGTTCTTC; CDR3: CASSIAGRGYNEQFF
J: TRBJ1-6; V: TRBV28; length: 16; D: TRBD1; size: .; DNA: TGTGCCAGCAGTTCGGACAGGGTGGGTTATAATTCACCCCTCCACTTT; CDR3: CASSSDRVGYNSPLHF
J: TRBJ2-7; V: TRBV6-5; length: 12; D: .; size: .; DNA: TGTGCCAGCAAGTCCGTGGGGCACGAGCAGTACTTC; CDR3: CASKSVGHEQYF
J: TRBJ2-1; V: TRBV29-1; length: 12; D: .; size: .; DNA: TGCAGCGTTGGGGGAGCGAGAAATGAGCAGTTCTTC; CDR3: CSVGGARNEQFF
J: TRBJ1-5; V: TRBV15; length: 14; D: TRBD1; size: few; DNA: TGTGCCACCACTTTCAGGGGGCAGGATCAGCCCCAGCATTTT; CDR3: CATTFRGQDQPQHF
J: TRBJ2-1; V: TRBV4-1; length: 16; D: TRBD2; size: .; DNA: TGCGCCAGCAGCCATTCGCGGGAGGGCCTAATTAATGAGCAGTTCTTC; CDR3: CASSHSREGLINEQFF
J: TRBJ1-5; V: TRBV28; length: 13; D: .; size: .; DNA: TGTGCCAGCAGTTCCTTGGACTTTCAGCCCCAGCATTTT; CDR3: CASSSLDFQPQHF
J: TRBJ2-3; V: TRBV12-5; length: 14; D: TRBD1; size: .; DNA: TGTGCTAGTGGTAGCGACAGGGGGGCAGATACGCAGTATTTT; CDR3: CASGSDRGADTQYF
J: TRBJ2-5; V: TRBV12-2; length: 18; D: .; size: .; DNA: TGTGCAAGTCGCTTAGGTCTCCCCATTGGTGAGTACCAAGAGACCCAGTACTTC; CDR3: CASRLGLPIGEYQETQYF
J: TRBJ1-2; V: TRBV6-5; length: 15; D: TRBD1; size: .; DNA: TGTGCCAGCAGTGGATCTCGGGACAGGGGGCGCGGCTACACCTTC; CDR3: CASSGSRDRGRGYTF
J: TRBJ1-2; V: TRBV6-4; length: 15; D: TRBD1; size: .; DNA: TGTGCCAGCAGACCGGGACAGGGGGTTAACTATGGCTACACCTTC; CDR3: CASRPGQGVNYGYTF
J: TRBJ2-3; V: TRBV11-2; length: 16; D: .; size: .; DNA: TGTGCCAGCAGCTTAGTCGCGGACATACTCACAGATACGCAGTATTTT; CDR3: CASSLVADILTDTQYF
J: TRBJ2-5; V: TRBV27; length: 15; D: .; size: .; DNA: TGTGCCAGCAGTACACAACTGGGCCCTCAAGAGACCCAGTACTTC; CDR3: CASSTQLGPQETQYF
J: TRBJ1-2; V: TRBV5-1; length: 14; D: .; size: .; DNA: TGCGCCAGCAGCAGTACCCGGAGTAACTATGGCTACACCTTC; CDR3: CASSSTRSNYGYTF
J: TRBJ1-1; V: TRBV5-1; length: 15; D: .; size: .; DNA: TGCGCCAGCAGCTTGGCCGGCACCCAGACAACTGAAGCTTTCTTT; CDR3: CASSLAGTQTTEAFF
J: TRBJ1-2; V: TRBV5-1; length: 14; D: .; size: .; DNA: TGCGCCAGCAGCCGGTATGCGGGGGAGGATGGCTACACCTTC; CDR3: CASSRYAGEDGYTF
J: TRBJ2-1; V: TRBV4-1; length: 17; D: TRBD2; size: .; DNA: TGCGCCAGCAGCCCTCGAGGTAGCGGGGGGGTCTACAATGAGCAGTTCTTC; CDR3: CASSPRGSGGVYNEQFF
J: TRBJ2-1; V: TRBV2; length: 14; D: .; size: .; DNA: TGTGCCAGCACCTTGGAGGGATCCTACAATGAGCAGTTCTTC; CDR3: CASTLEGSYNEQFF
J: TRBJ2-1; V: TRBV28; length: 17; D: TRBD1; size: once; DNA: TGTGCCAGCAGTTTCCCTCCGACAGGGCTCTCCTACAATGAGCAGTTCTTC; CDR3: CASSFPPTGLSYNEQFF
J: TRBJ1-2; V: TRBV6-1; length: 16; D: TRBD1; size: .; DNA: TGTGCCAGCAGTGCGGAACAGGGGCGGGTTAACTATGGCTACACCTTC; CDR3: CASSAEQGRVNYGYTF